This TCR beta chain appears in the sequencing data of a study of T and B cells in COVID-19 patients. Study-wide points: CD4+, regulatory T cell, CD8+ and sorted SARS-CoV-2-responsive or tetramer+ T cells were not yet sequenced.

TRB rearrangements were amplified by multiplex PCR with BIOMED2 TRB-A/B primers. MiXCR, applied by TCRdb to the multiplex PCR reads, yields one record per CDR3 protein. This sample has about 16,000 distinct CDR3 sequences, with 27% found just once. Blood genomic DNA input for TRB amplification was roughly 220-500 ng. V was trimmed by 6 bases and J by 2 bases, leaving 15 bases between them. Germline V CDR1 and CDR2: SQVTM, ANQGSEA. This CDR3 has 14 amino acids. By proportion, this clonotype is medium-sized. The antigen is not known. The chain joins TRBV29-1 to TRBJ2-3; D is tentatively TRBD1 or TRBD2 (5 bases each). The sequence was collected from a human donor who had recovered from COVID-19. The source material was blood. CDR3 bases: TGCAGCGTCGAGCGACAGCGGACCACAGATACGCAGTATTTT. Protein: CSVERQRTTDTQYF.